Below are 5 T cell receptor beta chains sequenced from a single sample in a study of T-cell reconstitution after alpha-beta-depleted transplantation in children (dated by TCRdb to the mid-2010s). The method behind the library was PCR. For sequencing, an Illumina HiSeq 2500 was employed. TCR libraries were prepared with molecular barcoding, using unique molecular identifiers to normalize TCRbeta repertoire quantification. TCRdb trimmed the raw reads at Q25, called clones with MiXCR and kept productive beta chains. Rows matching on CDR3 protein sequence are summarized as one entry with the most common DNA and genes. Counted in this sample were hundreds of thousands of distinct CDR3 sequences; roughly 13% of them appeared once. The ten most abundant clones make up about 2% of the sample. The intended sense of this specimen's treatment or condition label: allogeneic hematopoietic cell transplantation with graft depleted of TCRalphabeta T cells and CD19 B cells.

This specimen was PBMCs, mostly from graft donor cells, taken 360 days after TCRalphabeta/CD19-depleted stem cell transplant. These receptors all come from a male patient under 18 who had a stem cell transplant for acute myeloid leukemia, so the T cells may come from the graft donor.

The V and J genes are TRBV12-3 or TRBV12-4 and TRBJ2-3; D is perhaps TRBD1 or TRBD2 (6 bases each). The CDR3 is 15 amino acids. With 5 bases removed from V and 0 bases from J, the gap between germline ends came to 12 bases. CDR3 amino acids: CASSARGPSTDTQYF. In DNA form, the CDR3 reads TGTGCCAGCAGTGCCCGGGGGCCTAGCACAGATACGCAGTATTTT.

The rearrangement links TRBV20-1 to TRBJ2-1; 10 nucleotides align to TRBD2. This CDR3 spans 15 amino acids. CDR1 DFQATT and CDR2 SNEGSKA come from the germline V gene (reference sequence). The V and J ends lost 5 bases and 5 bases, in that order; junction bases with no gene match: 9. CDR3 sequence reads: CSADLAGDSNNEQFF. DNA for the CDR3: TGCAGTGCTGATCTAGCGGGAGACTCTAACAATGAGCAGTTCTTC.

The chain combines TRBV6-2 or TRBV6-3 with TRBJ2-1, with D unclear. V shed 5 bases and J shed 9 bases, with 23 bases lying between them. Per the germline V gene, CDR1 is MNHEY and CDR2 is SVGEGT. The length of the CDR3 is 16 residues. In DNA, the CDR3 is TGTGCCAGCAGTCACATAAGGTCCCTGGGGATCGGTGAGCAGTTCTTC. Encoded protein: CASSHIRSLGIGEQFF.

A few counts support this clonotype. The chain has TRBV7-9 and TRBJ2-3; no clear D. The CDR3 is 17 residues long. The V gene lost 1 base and the J gene lost 5 bases, with 19 bases spanning the gap. CDR1 and CDR2 from the germline V gene are SEHNR and FQNEAQ (reference sequence). The CDR3 sequence: CASSLVIGVLPQDTQYF. CDR3 nucleotides: TGTGCCAGCAGCTTAGTCATAGGAGTCCTGCCGCAAGATACGCAGTATTTT.

The chain recombines TRBV24-1 with TRBJ1-1; TRBD1 aligns across 7 bases. The V and J ends lost 12 bases and 4 bases, in that order; junction bases with no gene match: 10. This CDR3 contains 13 residues. In germline, CDR1 is KGHDR, CDR2 SFDVKD. CDR3 sequence: CAVTGRRGTEAFF. The CDR3 DNA reads as TGTGCCGTGACAGGGCGAAGGGGCACTGAAGCTTTCTTT.